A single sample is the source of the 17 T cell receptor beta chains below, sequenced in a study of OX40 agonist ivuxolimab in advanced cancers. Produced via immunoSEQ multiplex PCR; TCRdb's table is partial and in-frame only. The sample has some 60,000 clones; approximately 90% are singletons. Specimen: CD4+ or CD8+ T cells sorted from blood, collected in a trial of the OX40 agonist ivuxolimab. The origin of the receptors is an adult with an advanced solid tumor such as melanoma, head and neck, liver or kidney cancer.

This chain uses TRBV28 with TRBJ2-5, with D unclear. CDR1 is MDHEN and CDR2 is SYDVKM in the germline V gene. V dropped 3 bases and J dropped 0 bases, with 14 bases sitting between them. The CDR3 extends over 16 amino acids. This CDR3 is CASSFGSARYQETQYF. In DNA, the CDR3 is TGTGCCAGCAGTTTCGGTTCGGCACGGTACCAAGAGACCCAGTACTTC.

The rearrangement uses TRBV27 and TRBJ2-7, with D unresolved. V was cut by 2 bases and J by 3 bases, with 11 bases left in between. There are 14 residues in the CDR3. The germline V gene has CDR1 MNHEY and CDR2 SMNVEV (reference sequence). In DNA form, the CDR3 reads TGTGCCAGCAGTTTAACCCTGGGGATCTACGAGCAGTACTTC. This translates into CASSLTLGIYEQYF.

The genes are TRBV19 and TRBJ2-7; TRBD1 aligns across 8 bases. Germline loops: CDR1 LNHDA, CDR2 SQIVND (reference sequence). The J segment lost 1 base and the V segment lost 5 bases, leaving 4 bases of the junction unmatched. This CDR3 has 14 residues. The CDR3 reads CASSPGTGSYEQYF. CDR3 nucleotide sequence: TGTGCCAGTAGTCCAGGGACAGGATCCTACGAGCAGTACTTC.

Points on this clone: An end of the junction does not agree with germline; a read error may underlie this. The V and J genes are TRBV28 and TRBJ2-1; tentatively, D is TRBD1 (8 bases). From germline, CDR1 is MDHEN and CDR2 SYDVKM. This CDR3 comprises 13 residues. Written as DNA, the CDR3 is TGTGCCAGCAGTACAGGGGGGGGCAATAAGCAGTTCTTC. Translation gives CASSTGGGNKQFF.

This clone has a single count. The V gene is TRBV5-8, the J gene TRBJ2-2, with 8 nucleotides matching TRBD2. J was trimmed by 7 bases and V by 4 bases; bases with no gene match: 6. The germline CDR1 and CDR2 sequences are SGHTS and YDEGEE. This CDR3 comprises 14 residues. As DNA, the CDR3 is TGTGCCAGCAGCCCAGCGGGAGATCTCGGGGAGCTGTTTTTT. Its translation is CASSPAGDLGELFF.

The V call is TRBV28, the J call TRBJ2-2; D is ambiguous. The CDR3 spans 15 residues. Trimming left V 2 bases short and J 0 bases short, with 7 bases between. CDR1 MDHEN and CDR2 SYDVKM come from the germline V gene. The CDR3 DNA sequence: TGTGCCAGCAGTTTAGTAACTTCGAACACCGGGGAGCTGTTTTTT. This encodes CASSLVTSNTGELFF. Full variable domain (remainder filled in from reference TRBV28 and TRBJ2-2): DVKVTQSSRYLVKRTGEKVFLECVQDMDHENMFWYRQDPGLGLRLIYFSYDVKMKEKGDIPEGYSVSREKKERFSLILESASTNQTSMYLCASSLVTSNTGELFFGEGSRLTVL.

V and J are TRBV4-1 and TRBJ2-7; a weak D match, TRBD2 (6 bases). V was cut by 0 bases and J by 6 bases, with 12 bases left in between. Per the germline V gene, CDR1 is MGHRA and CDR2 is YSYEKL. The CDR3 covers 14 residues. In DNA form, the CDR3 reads TGCGCCAGCAGCCAAGACCGGGCGGGAATCGAGCAGTACTTC. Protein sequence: CASSQDRAGIEQYF.

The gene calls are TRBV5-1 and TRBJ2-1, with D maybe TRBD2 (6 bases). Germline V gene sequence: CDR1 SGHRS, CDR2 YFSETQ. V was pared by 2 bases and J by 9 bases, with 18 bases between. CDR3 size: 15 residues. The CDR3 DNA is TGCGCCAGCAGCTTACGGGACGGCGGGGTAAGTGAGCAGTTCTTC. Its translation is CASSLRDGGVSEQFF.

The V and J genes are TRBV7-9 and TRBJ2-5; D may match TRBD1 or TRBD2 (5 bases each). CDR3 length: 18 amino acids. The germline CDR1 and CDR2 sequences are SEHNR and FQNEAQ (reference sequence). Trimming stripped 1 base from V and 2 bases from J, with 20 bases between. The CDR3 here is CASSLEGSREGGQETQYF. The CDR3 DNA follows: TGTGCCAGCAGCTTAGAAGGATCCAGGGAAGGAGGACAAGAGACCCAGTACTTC.

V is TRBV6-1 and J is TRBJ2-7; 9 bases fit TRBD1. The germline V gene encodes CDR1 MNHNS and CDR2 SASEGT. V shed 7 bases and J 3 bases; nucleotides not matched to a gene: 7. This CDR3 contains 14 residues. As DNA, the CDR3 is TGTGCCAGCACCGAGCCGGACAGGGGCTACGAGCAGTACTTC. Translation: CASTEPDRGYEQYF.

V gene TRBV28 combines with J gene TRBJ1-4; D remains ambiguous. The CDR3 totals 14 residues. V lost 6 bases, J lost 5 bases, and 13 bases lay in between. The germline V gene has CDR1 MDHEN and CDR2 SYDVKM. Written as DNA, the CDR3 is TGTGCCAGCAGCCCTAGGACTGAGAATGAAAAACTGTTTTTT. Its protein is CASSPRTENEKLFF.

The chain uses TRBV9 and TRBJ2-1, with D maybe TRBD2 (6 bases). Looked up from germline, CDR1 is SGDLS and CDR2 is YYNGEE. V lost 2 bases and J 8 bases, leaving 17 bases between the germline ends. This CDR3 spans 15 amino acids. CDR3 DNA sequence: TGTGCCAGCAGCGTCCGGGACGGGAGTATAGATGAGCAGTTCTTC. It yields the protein CASSVRDGSIDEQFF. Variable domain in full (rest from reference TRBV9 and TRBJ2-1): DSGVTQTPKHLITATGQRVTLRCSPRSGDLSVYWYQQSLDQGLQFLIQYYNGEERAKGNILERFSAQQFPDLHSELNLSSLELGDSALYFCASSVRDGSIDEQFFGPGTRLTVL.

The CDR3 DNA reads TGTGCCACCAGCAGAGATTGGACTAGCGGGGAAGATACAGATACGCAGTATTTT. This codes for CATSRDWTSGEDTDTQYF. The V and J genes are TRBV15 and TRBJ2-3; 12 bases align to TRBD2. Germline-derived CDR1 and CDR2 are LNHNV and YYDKDF (reference sequence). Trimming took 0 bases from V and 3 from J; bases not matched to a gene: 7. CDR3 length equals 18 residues.

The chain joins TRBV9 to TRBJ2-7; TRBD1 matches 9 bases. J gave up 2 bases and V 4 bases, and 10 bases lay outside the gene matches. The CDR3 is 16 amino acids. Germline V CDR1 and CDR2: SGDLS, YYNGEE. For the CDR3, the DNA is TGTGCCAGCAGCCCTTCGGACGGGACAGGGACCTACGAGCAGTACTTC. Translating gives CASSPSDGTGTYEQYF.

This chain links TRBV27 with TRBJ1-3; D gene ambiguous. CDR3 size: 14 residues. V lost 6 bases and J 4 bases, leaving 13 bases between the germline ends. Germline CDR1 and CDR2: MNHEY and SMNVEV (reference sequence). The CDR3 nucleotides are TGTGCCAGCAGCCCCCGAGGAAACGGAAACACCATATATTTT. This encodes CASSPRGNGNTIYF.

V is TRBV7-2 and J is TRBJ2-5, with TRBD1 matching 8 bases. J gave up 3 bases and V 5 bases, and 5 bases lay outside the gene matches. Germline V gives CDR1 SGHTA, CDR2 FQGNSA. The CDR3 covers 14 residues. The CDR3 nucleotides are TGTGCCAGCAGCGCGACAGGGGATAAAGAGACCCAGTACTTC. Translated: CASSATGDKETQYF. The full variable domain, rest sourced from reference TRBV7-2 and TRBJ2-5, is GAGVSQSPSNKVTEKGKDVELRCDPISGHTALYWYRQSLGQGLEFLIYFQGNSAPDKSGLPSDRFSAERTGGSVSTLTIQRTQQEDSAVYLCASSATGDKETQYFGPGTRLLVL.

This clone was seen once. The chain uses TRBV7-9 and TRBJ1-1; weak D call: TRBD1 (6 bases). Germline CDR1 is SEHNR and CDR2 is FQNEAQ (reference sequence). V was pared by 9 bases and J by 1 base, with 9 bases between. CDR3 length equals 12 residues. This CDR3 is CASGGENTEAFF. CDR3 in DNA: TGTGCCAGTGGGGGCGAGAACACTGAAGCTTTCTTT.